A selection of T cell receptor beta chains follows, all from one sample in a study of blood T cell repertoires in COVID-19. The repertoire was sequenced with immunoSEQ multiplex PCR; TCRdb's copy has only in-frame clones and lacks some. The profile shows 250,000 to 350,000 clones, approximately 91% of them singletons. The sample taken for sequencing was peripheral blood. The receptor set was obtained from an older woman with acute or convalescent COVID-19. CDR3s include the opening cysteine and the closing phenylalanine or tryptophan. The order of the fields is V gene, D gene, J gene, clone size, CDR3 DNA, CDR3 protein. A D gene is named only where the DNA matches it firmly. Expanded clones get a size class; other rows say once, few or many, or leave the size out.

v_gene: TRBV3-1/TRBV3-2
d_gene: TRBD1
j_gene: TRBJ2-1
abundance: .
CDR3nt: TGTGCCAGCAGGGACAGGGGGCACACTTACAATGAGCAGTTCTTC
CDR3aa: CASRDRGHTYNEQFF

v_gene: TRBV11-2
d_gene: .
j_gene: TRBJ2-4
abundance: .
CDR3nt: TGTGCCAGCAGCTTGGTCCGGGGTCGACACATTCAGTACTTC
CDR3aa: CASSLVRGRHIQYF

v_gene: TRBV7-9
d_gene: TRBD1
j_gene: TRBJ1-4
abundance: .
CDR3nt: TGTGCCAGCAGCTCAACAGGGGGCCTCTCAACTAATGAAAAACTGTTTTTT
CDR3aa: CASSSTGGLSTNEKLFF

v_gene: TRBV6-6
d_gene: TRBD1
j_gene: TRBJ1-1
abundance: .
CDR3nt: TGTGCCAGCAGTAAGAAACAGGGGAAAGACACTGAAGCTTTCTTT
CDR3aa: CASSKKQGKDTEAFF

v_gene: TRBV15
d_gene: .
j_gene: TRBJ1-5
abundance: .
CDR3nt: TGTGCCACCAGCAGAGATGACAGAAATCAGCCCCAGCATTTT
CDR3aa: CATSRDDRNQPQHF

v_gene: TRBV27
d_gene: .
j_gene: TRBJ1-3
abundance: .
CDR3nt: TGTGCCAGCAGTTTATCAGGGGCCCCCTCTGGAAACACCATATATTTT
CDR3aa: CASSLSGAPSGNTIYF

v_gene: TRBV5-1
d_gene: .
j_gene: TRBJ1-2
abundance: .
CDR3nt: TGCGCCAGCAGCTACCCCGGACAGATCAATGGCTACACCTTC
CDR3aa: CASSYPGQINGYTF

v_gene: TRBV5-5
d_gene: .
j_gene: TRBJ1-6
abundance: few
CDR3nt: TGTGCCAGCAGCGTCAGGGAAATGGATTCACCCCTCCACTTT
CDR3aa: CASSVREMDSPLHF

v_gene: TRBV7-9
d_gene: .
j_gene: TRBJ2-5
abundance: .
CDR3nt: TGTGCCAGCAGCTCCGGCGGGAAGCAAGAGACCCAGTACTTC
CDR3aa: CASSSGGKQETQYF

v_gene: TRBV28
d_gene: TRBD2
j_gene: TRBJ2-1
abundance: .
CDR3nt: TGTGCCTGTTCCAGTAGCGGGAGCTCCTACAATGAGCAGTTCTTC
CDR3aa: CACSSSGSSYNEQFF

v_gene: TRBV27
d_gene: TRBD2
j_gene: TRBJ2-1
abundance: .
CDR3nt: TGTGCCAGCAGTTTAAACGGGAGGAGGCACAATGAGCAGTTCTTC
CDR3aa: CASSLNGRRHNEQFF

v_gene: TRBV5-1
d_gene: TRBD1
j_gene: TRBJ1-2
abundance: .
CDR3nt: TGCGCCAGCAGCTCCGACAGGGCCTATGGCTACACCTTC
CDR3aa: CASSSDRAYGYTF

v_gene: TRBV6-2/TRBV6-3
d_gene: TRBD2
j_gene: TRBJ2-7
abundance: once
CDR3nt: TGTGCCAGCAGTTATCTCGGGAGGGGGGGCTACGAGCAGTACTTC
CDR3aa: CASSYLGRGGYEQYF

v_gene: TRBV9
d_gene: TRBD1
j_gene: TRBJ2-7
abundance: once
CDR3nt: TGTGCCAGCAGCCCCACCTGGGGGACAGGGGGCTACGAGCAGTACTTC
CDR3aa: CASSPTWGTGGYEQYF

v_gene: TRBV9
d_gene: TRBD2
j_gene: TRBJ2-1
abundance: few
CDR3nt: TGTGCCAGCAGCGTACATGCGGGACTAGCGGACAATGAGCAGTTCTTC
CDR3aa: CASSVHAGLADNEQFF

v_gene: TRBV7-8
d_gene: .
j_gene: TRBJ2-7
abundance: .
CDR3nt: TGTGCCAGCAGCTTGACAGGGAGGTACGAGCAGTACTTC
CDR3aa: CASSLTGRYEQYF

v_gene: TRBV6-6
d_gene: .
j_gene: TRBJ1-2
abundance: .
CDR3nt: TGTGCCATACGTGGGGCAGGGGAAAGTGGCTACACCTTC
CDR3aa: CAIRGAGESGYTF

v_gene: TRBV9
d_gene: .
j_gene: TRBJ1-4
abundance: .
CDR3nt: TGTGCCAGCAGCGTAGGGCAAGATAATGAAAAACTGTTTTTT
CDR3aa: CASSVGQDNEKLFF

v_gene: TRBV23-1
d_gene: .
j_gene: TRBJ2-3
abundance: .
CDR3nt: TGCGCCAGCAGTCATTCGACGACCGCTAGGGAGTTCACAGATACGCAGTATTTT
CDR3aa: CASSHSTTAREFTDTQYF

v_gene: TRBV3-1/TRBV3-2
d_gene: TRBD1
j_gene: TRBJ1-1
abundance: .
CDR3nt: TGTGCCAGCAGCCAACCCGGGACAGGGGCCACTGAAGCTTTCTTT
CDR3aa: CASSQPGTGATEAFF

v_gene: TRBV5-1
d_gene: .
j_gene: TRBJ2-2
abundance: once
CDR3nt: TGCGCCAGCAGCAAACGACAGGTTCCGAACACCGGGGAGCTGTTTTTT
CDR3aa: CASSKRQVPNTGELFF

v_gene: TRBV3-1/TRBV3-2
d_gene: .
j_gene: TRBJ2-5
abundance: .
CDR3nt: TGTGCCAGCAGCCAAGATAAGACTAGCAGAGGGGGGACCCAGTACTTC
CDR3aa: CASSQDKTSRGGTQYF

v_gene: TRBV2
d_gene: TRBD1
j_gene: TRBJ1-6
abundance: .
CDR3nt: TGTGCCAGCAGAAAGGACAGGAGGCCGGAATCACCCCTCCACTTT
CDR3aa: CASRKDRRPESPLHF

v_gene: TRBV29-1
d_gene: TRBD2
j_gene: TRBJ2-6
abundance: once
CDR3nt: TGCAGCGCTTTAGCGGGGGTGAGCTCTGGGGCCAACGTCCTGACTTTC
CDR3aa: CSALAGVSSGANVLTF

v_gene: TRBV9
d_gene: .
j_gene: TRBJ2-2
abundance: .
CDR3nt: TGTGCCAGCAGCGAGGAGTTCACCGGGGAGCTGTTTTTT
CDR3aa: CASSEEFTGELFF

v_gene: TRBV28
d_gene: .
j_gene: TRBJ1-5
abundance: .
CDR3nt: TGTGCCAGTTGGCTCTCTTCCTCCAATCAGCCCCAGCATTTT
CDR3aa: CASWLSSSNQPQHF

v_gene: TRBV14
d_gene: TRBD1
j_gene: TRBJ2-2
abundance: .
CDR3nt: TGTGCCAGCAGCCCGACAGGGCTTGGCGGGGAGCTGTTTTTT
CDR3aa: CASSPTGLGGELFF

v_gene: TRBV28
d_gene: TRBD1
j_gene: TRBJ1-4
abundance: .
CDR3nt: TGTGCCAGCAGTGGCAACAGGGGGGAGGATGAAAAACTGTTTTTT
CDR3aa: CASSGNRGEDEKLFF

v_gene: TRBV5-6
d_gene: .
j_gene: TRBJ1-3
abundance: .
CDR3nt: TGTGCCAGCAGCTCAGAAGCTGGAAACACCATATATTTT
CDR3aa: CASSSEAGNTIYF

v_gene: TRBV27
d_gene: TRBD1
j_gene: TRBJ1-1
abundance: .
CDR3nt: TGTGCCAGCAGAAAAACAGGGGGCAACACTGAAGCTTTCTTT
CDR3aa: CASRKTGGNTEAFF

v_gene: TRBV6-2/TRBV6-3
d_gene: .
j_gene: TRBJ2-7
abundance: .
CDR3nt: TGTGCCAGCAGTGGGGAACTCCGGGACACGACTTCCTACGAGCAGTACTTC
CDR3aa: CASSGELRDTTSYEQYF

v_gene: TRBV18
d_gene: TRBD2
j_gene: TRBJ2-3
abundance: .
CDR3nt: TGTGCCAGCTCACCACGGCGCCTAGCGGGGGGGACGAGCACAGATACGCAGTATTTT
CDR3aa: CASSPRRLAGGTSTDTQYF

v_gene: TRBV19
d_gene: .
j_gene: TRBJ1-2
abundance: .
CDR3nt: TGTGCCAGTAGTATCTGGCAGGTCGGTGGCTACACCTTC
CDR3aa: CASSIWQVGGYTF

v_gene: TRBV28
d_gene: TRBD2
j_gene: TRBJ2-7
abundance: once
CDR3nt: TGCCCCAGCGGGACTAGACCAGCCTACGAGCAGTACTTC
CDR3aa: CPSGTRPAYEQYF

v_gene: TRBV15
d_gene: .
j_gene: TRBJ2-7
abundance: .
CDR3nt: TGTGCCACCAGCAGAGATCGTCGAGCGGGCGACTCCTACGAGCAGTACTTC
CDR3aa: CATSRDRRAGDSYEQYF

v_gene: TRBV5-1
d_gene: TRBD1
j_gene: TRBJ1-1
abundance: .
CDR3nt: TGCGCCAGCAGCCCCCGACAGGGCAACACTGAAGCTTTCTTT
CDR3aa: CASSPRQGNTEAFF

v_gene: TRBV7-3
d_gene: .
j_gene: TRBJ1-2
abundance: .
CDR3nt: TGTGCCAGCAGCTTAAGGGGGAGGACCTATGGCTACACCTTC
CDR3aa: CASSLRGRTYGYTF

v_gene: TRBV30
d_gene: .
j_gene: TRBJ2-1
abundance: once
CDR3nt: TGTGCCTGGAGACAGGATGGGGTCATAGGTGAGCAGTTCTTC
CDR3aa: CAWRQDGVIGEQFF

v_gene: TRBV20-1
d_gene: .
j_gene: TRBJ1-6
abundance: .
CDR3nt: TGCAGTGCTAGTCTCGACGGGAGCTCCTATAATTCACCCCTCCACTTT
CDR3aa: CSASLDGSSYNSPLHF

v_gene: TRBV12-5
d_gene: .
j_gene: TRBJ1-2
abundance: .
CDR3nt: TGTGCTAGTGGTTTGTCGGGGGAAGGATGGGTCTATGGCTACACCTTC
CDR3aa: CASGLSGEGWVYGYTF